This note documents a single T cell receptor beta chain sequence. Its antigen remains unidentified. There are 11 residues in the CDR3. V was shortened by 6 bases and J by 4 bases, with 5 bases between the two germline ends. Per the germline V gene, CDR1 is ENHRY and CDR2 is SYGVKD. This specimen belongs to a study of blood T cells in healthy people across ages. The study's findings and limits: More naive CD4+ cells and higher diversity marked long-lived donors relative to aged donors.

Donors ranged from about 6 to 90 years old and were healthy Caucasians in Russia. Each donor gave roughly 9.1 milliliters of peripheral blood. Alongside a J-beta primer mix, a sample-barcoded 5' primer served in a second PCR lasting roughly 6 to 11 cycles. Each cDNA molecule received a tag from a template-switch adaptor that had 12 random nucleotides. Via MiXCR, TCRdb re-called the 5' RACE reads, giving one row per CDR3 protein. The data show 720,000 or so distinct CDR3 sequences, with around 43% seen just once and around 30% held by the top ten. The receptor comes from a man older than 75 in good health. Specimen: blood. The J gene is TRBJ2-3, the V gene TRBV10-3; D unresolved. CDR3 residues: CAIRDSDTQYF. CDR3 in DNA: TGTGCCATCAGGGATTCAGATACGCAGTATTTT.